This is a list of T cell receptor beta chains from one sample in a study of T-cell reconstitution after alpha-beta-depleted transplantation in children. TCRdb passed the PCR reads through MiXCR, listing each CDR3 protein once. Here the sample spans around 200,000 distinct CDR3 sequences, roughly 9% being singletons. Material: PBMCs from the stem cell graft donor, obtained from the stem cell graft. These receptors were collected from a human donor who donated a stem cell graft to a child with acute lymphoblastic leukemia. Each CDR3 is given with its conserved first and last residue. A D gene is named only where the DNA matches it firmly. Some rows have no size entry. The others give once, few or many, or a class for an expanded clone.

j_call d_call v_call clone_size cdr3_nt cdr3_aa
TRBJ2-7 - TRBV13 many TGTGCCAGCAGCTTCAACAGGGGAGGATACGAGCAGTACTTC CASSFNRGGYEQYF
TRBJ1-4 TRBD1 TRBV7-6 - TGTGCCAGCAGCTTAGTGGGACAGAGAAATGAAAAACTGTTTTTT CASSLVGQRNEKLFF
TRBJ1-1 - TRBV6-5 - TGTGCCAGCAGTTCCGGACAGAGGCTAAGGTACACTGAAGCTTTCTTT CASSSGQRLRYTEAFF
TRBJ2-7 TRBD2 TRBV20-1 - TGCAGTGCTAGCCTAGCGGGGGGGCCGGGGGAGCAGTACTTC CSASLAGGPGEQYF
TRBJ2-2 - TRBV5-1 few TGCGCCAGCAGCTTGGTGCATCACACCGGGGAGCTGTTTTTT CASSLVHHTGELFF
TRBJ2-2 TRBD1 TRBV7-6 many TGTGCCAGCAGGGGGACAGGGAACACCGGGGAGCTGTTTTTT CASRGTGNTGELFF
TRBJ2-1 TRBD1 TRBV12-5 many TGTGCTAGTGGTTTCAACCGCGGACAGGTGTTCTACAATGAGCAGTTCTTC CASGFNRGQVFYNEQFF
TRBJ2-4 TRBD2 TRBV6-1 many TGTGCCAGCTCCCGCGGGGGTACCAAAAACATTCAGTACTTC CASSRGGTKNIQYF
TRBJ1-1 - TRBV12-3/TRBV12-4 many TGTGCCAGCAGTTTACAGGGGTACACTGAAGCTTTCTTT CASSLQGYTEAFF
TRBJ2-3 - TRBV9 few TGTGCCAGCACTACCCGGCAGGGAGAAGGCACAGATACGCAGTATTTT CASTTRQGEGTDTQYF
TRBJ2-1 TRBD2 TRBV4-3 many TGCGCCAGCAGCCCTGCTAGCGGGGGCGAAAAAGAGCAGTTCTTC CASSPASGGEKEQFF
TRBJ2-7 - TRBV20-1 few TGCAGTGCTAGACCCTTAGAAGTCTACGAGCAGTACTTC CSARPLEVYEQYF
TRBJ1-6 TRBD1 TRBV7-9 few TGTGCCAGCAGCTCAAAACTGGACAGGAATAATTCACCCCTCCACTTT CASSSKLDRNNSPLHF
TRBJ1-2 - TRBV12-3/TRBV12-4 few TGTGCCAGCAGTTTCCTCCCGAACCTTAACTATGGCTACACCTTC CASSFLPNLNYGYTF
TRBJ2-2 TRBD1 TRBV5-1 few TGCGCCAGCAGCTTTAAGGACAGGGGCGACACCGGGGAGCTGTTTTTT CASSFKDRGDTGELFF
TRBJ1-2 - TRBV7-2 - TGTGCCAGCATTTGGGGCGGGGGTGGCTATGGCTACACCTTC CASIWGGGGYGYTF
TRBJ2-7 - TRBV14 many TGTGCCAGCAGCCGAGGACCCCACTCCTACGAGCAGTACTTC CASSRGPHSYEQYF
TRBJ2-1 TRBD2 TRBV10-3 few TGTGCCATCACCGAACGGGGGGGGGCTAATGAGCAGTTCTTC CAITERGGANEQFF
TRBJ2-1 - TRBV25-1 many TGTGCCAGCAGTCTCGCGGGCCCAAATGAGCAGTTCTTC CASSLAGPNEQFF
TRBJ2-7 TRBD1 TRBV20-1 few TGCAGCTGTACGGGGACAGGCGGCTCCTACGAGCAGTACTTC CSCTGTGGSYEQYF
TRBJ2-7 TRBD2 TRBV7-2 few TGTGCCAGCAGTTGGGAGCGGGGGACCTACGAGCAGTACTTC CASSWERGTYEQYF
TRBJ1-2 - TRBV20-1 few TGCAGTGCTAGCCTCCCGGACTATGGCTACACCTTC CSASLPDYGYTF
TRBJ1-4 - TRBV27 few TGTGCCAGCGGGCCTAGAGCAACTAATGAAAAACTGTTTTTT CASGPRATNEKLFF
TRBJ1-2 - TRBV5-1 - TGCGCCAGCAGCTTGGAGCCAGATTACTACTATGGCTACACCTTC CASSLEPDYYYGYTF
TRBJ2-5 - TRBV12-3/TRBV12-4 many TGTGCCAGCAGTCTCACGGAGACCCAGTACTTC CASSLTETQYF
TRBJ2-7 - TRBV12-3/TRBV12-4 few TGTGCCAGCAGTTTAGCGCGTTCCCCGGCCGAGCAGTACTTC CASSLARSPAEQYF